This T cell receptor (beta chain) was sequenced for a study of cytomegalovirus exposure and HLA in healthy donors. Donors likely had unrecorded immune exposures despite being nominally healthy when sampled. 13 Jbeta primers and 60 Vbeta primers were used for the PCR. The protocol was immunoSEQ multiplex PCR, while the TCRdb copy is restricted to in-frame clones and leaves out a portion. In the table there are about 140,000 clones, 82% of which are singletons. This clone has only a few counts. The germline V gene encodes CDR1 MRHNA and CDR2 SNTAGT. Trimming cost V 0 bases and J 5 bases, with 6 bases left between them. The CDR3 runs 13 residues.

The sequence derives from a man in his late teens or twenties in good health and CMV-seropositive. The chain recombines TRBV6-4 with TRBJ2-3; D is unresolved. Sequenced material: PBMCs. The CDR3 sequence is CASSDSWRDTQYF. The CDR3 DNA sequence: TGTGCCAGCAGTGACTCGTGGAGAGATACGCAGTATTTT.